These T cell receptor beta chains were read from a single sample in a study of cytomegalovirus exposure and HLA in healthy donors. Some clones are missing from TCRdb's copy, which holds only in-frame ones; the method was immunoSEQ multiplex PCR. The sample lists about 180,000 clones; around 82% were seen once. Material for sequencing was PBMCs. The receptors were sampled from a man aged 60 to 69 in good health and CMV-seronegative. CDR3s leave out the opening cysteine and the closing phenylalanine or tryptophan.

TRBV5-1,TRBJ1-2,ASSLQGANYGYT
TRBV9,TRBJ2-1,ASSVSPGSYNEQF
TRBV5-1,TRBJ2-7,ASSLQLAPYEQY
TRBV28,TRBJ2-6,ASSFMTNSGANVLT
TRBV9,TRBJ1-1,ASSGLLSTEAF
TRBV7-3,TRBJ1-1,ASSLRSKDTEAF
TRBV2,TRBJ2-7,ASNPRPSSYEQY
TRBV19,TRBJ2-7,ASSIRAGSYEQY
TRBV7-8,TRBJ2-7,ASSSTTGTYEQY
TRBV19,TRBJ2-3,ASSIGSAAGGTDTQY
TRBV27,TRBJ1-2,ASSFDGDLNGYT
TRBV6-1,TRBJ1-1,ASSRDSHTEAF
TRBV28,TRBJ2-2,ASSLLGQGNTGELF
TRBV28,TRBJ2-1,ASSLLQGGVYNEQF
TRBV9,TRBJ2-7,ASSVASAGGSYEQY
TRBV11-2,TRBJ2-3,ASSPGLAADTQY
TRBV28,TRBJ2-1,ASSRQYNEQF
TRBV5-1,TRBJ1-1,ASTTQGNTEAF
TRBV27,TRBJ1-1,ASSAEGPWDTEAF
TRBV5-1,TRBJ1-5,ASSLAGHGIESQH
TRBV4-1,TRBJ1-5,ASSQTGGIGNQPQN
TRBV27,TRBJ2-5,ASSTRQGSQQETQY
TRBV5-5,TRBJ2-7,ASSIGAGTYEQY
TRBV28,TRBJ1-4,ASSLPFNEKLF
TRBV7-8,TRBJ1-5,ASSLGGLSNQPQN
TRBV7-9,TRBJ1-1,SSSFAREAIGGTEAF
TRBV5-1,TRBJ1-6,ASSREPGQVNSPLN
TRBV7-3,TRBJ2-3,ASSYTTSDTQY
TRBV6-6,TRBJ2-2,ASSYSSGGSGELF
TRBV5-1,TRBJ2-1,ASSPGVERRNEQF
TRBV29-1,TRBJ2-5,SVDWQGQETQY
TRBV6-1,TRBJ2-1,ASSEALGGEQF
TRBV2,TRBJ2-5,ASKGTSGGEETQY
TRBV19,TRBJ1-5,ASSTSGGNQPQH
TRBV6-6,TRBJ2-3,ASSLRSRTDTQY
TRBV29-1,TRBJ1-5,SVVMTGGGNQPQH
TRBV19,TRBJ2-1,ASSIARENEQF
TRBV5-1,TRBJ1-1,ASSSSLGVTEAF
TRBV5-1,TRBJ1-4,ASRAGQGVWEKLF
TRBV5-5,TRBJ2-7,ASSLGQSQTYEQY
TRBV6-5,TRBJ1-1,ASSWTVGTEAF
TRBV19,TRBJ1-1,ASSIDDRGHGLNTEAF
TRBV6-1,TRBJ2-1,ASKTSVGSSEQF
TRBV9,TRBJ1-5,ASSVGGRSEGPQH